Described below is a single TCR beta chain sequence and its context. Sequenced by immunoSEQ multiplex PCR; TCRdb stores in-frame clones only, minus some. The profile shows some 94,000 clones, approximately 78% of them singletons. This sample was included in a study of radiotherapy plus CTLA-4 blockade in lung cancer. Lung cancer patients with chemo-refractory metastatic non-small-cell disease were given focal radiation plus CTLA-4 blockade with ipilimumab. This CDR3 is built from 18 residues. Germline loops: CDR1 SEHNR, CDR2 FQNEAQ (reference sequence). Trimming cost V 0 bases and J 0 bases, with 15 bases left between them.

The source of this sequence is a human donor with non-small cell lung cancer that progressed on radiotherapy plus ipilimumab. The chain employs TRBV7-9 and TRBJ2-1; D possibly corresponds to TRBD2 (6 bases). The sample here was peripheral blood, taken from a patient treated with radiotherapy plus ipilimumab. The CDR3 coding sequence is TGTGCCAGCAGCTTAGCTCGACAGACTAGAAGCTCCTACAATGAGCAGTTCTTC. Protein sequence: CASSLARQTRSSYNEQFF.